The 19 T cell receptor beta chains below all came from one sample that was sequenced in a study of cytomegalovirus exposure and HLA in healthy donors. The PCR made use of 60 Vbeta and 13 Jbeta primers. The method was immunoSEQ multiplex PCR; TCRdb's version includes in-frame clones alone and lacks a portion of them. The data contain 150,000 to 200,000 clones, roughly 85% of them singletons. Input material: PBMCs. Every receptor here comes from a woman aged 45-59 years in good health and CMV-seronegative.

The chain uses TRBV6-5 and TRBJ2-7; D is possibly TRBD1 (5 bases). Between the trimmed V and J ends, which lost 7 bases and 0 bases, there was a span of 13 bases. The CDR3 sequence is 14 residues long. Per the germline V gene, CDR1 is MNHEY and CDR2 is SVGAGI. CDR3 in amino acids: CASKFLDSSYEQYF. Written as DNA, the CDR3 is TGTGCCAGCAAATTTTTAGACAGCTCCTACGAGCAGTACTTC.

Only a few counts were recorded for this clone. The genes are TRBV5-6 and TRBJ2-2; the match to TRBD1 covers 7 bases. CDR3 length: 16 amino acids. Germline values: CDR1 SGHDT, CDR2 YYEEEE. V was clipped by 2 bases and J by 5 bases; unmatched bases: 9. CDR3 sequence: CASSFWTGAGTGELFF. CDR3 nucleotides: TGTGCCAGCAGCTTTTGGACAGGCGCAGGGACCGGGGAGCTGTTTTTT.

The CDR3 spells CASSLVAGGPREQFF. CDR3 bases: TGTGCCAGCAGCTTAGTCGCGGGAGGGCCGCGTGAGCAGTTCTTC. This rearrangement joins TRBV7-3 to TRBJ2-1; 9 bases are shared with TRBD2. Germline CDR1 and CDR2: SGHTA and FQGTGA. The CDR3 sequence is 15 residues long. The V segment lost 2 bases and the J segment 9 bases; nucleotides outside the gene matches: 8. The variable domain in full, with the rest retrieved from reference TRBV7-3 and TRBJ2-1, is GAGVSQTPSNKVTEKGKYVELRCDPISGHTALYWYRQSLGQGPEFLIYFQGTGAADDSGLPNDRFFAVRPEGSVSTLKIQRTERGDSAVYLCASSLVAGGPREQFFGPGTRLTVL.

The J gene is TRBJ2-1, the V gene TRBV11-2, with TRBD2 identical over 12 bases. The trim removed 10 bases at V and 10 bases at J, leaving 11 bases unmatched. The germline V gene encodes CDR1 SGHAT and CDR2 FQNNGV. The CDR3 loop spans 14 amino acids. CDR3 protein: CATSGLAGLHEQFF. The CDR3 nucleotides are TGTGCCACGTCGGGACTAGCGGGCCTTCACGAGCAGTTCTTC.

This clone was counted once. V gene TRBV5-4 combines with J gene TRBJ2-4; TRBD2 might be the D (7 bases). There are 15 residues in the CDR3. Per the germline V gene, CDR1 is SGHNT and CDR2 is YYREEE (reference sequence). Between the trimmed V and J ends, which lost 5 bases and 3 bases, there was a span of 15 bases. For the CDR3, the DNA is TGTGCCAGCAGACCGGGGGGCGTTGACAAAAACATTCAGTACTTC. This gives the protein CASRPGGVDKNIQYF.

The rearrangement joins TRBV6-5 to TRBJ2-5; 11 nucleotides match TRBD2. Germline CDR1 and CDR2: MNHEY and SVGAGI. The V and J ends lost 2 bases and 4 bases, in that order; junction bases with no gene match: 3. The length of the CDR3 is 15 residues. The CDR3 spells CASSYSLAGGETQYF. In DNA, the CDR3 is TGTGCCAGCAGTTACAGCCTAGCGGGAGGAGAGACCCAGTACTTC.

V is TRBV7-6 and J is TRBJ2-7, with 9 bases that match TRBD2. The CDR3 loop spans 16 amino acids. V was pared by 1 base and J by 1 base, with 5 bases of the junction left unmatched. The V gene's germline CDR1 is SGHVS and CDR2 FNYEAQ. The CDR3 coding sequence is TGTGCCAGCAGCTTAGGGCTGCGGGAGGGATCCTACGAGCAGTACTTC. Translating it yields CASSLGLREGSYEQYF.

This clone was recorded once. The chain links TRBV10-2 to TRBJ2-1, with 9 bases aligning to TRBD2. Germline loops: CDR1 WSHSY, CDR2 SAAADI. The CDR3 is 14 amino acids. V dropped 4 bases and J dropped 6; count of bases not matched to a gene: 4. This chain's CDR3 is CASSALAGFNEQFF. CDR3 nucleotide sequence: TGCGCCAGCAGTGCGCTAGCGGGATTCAATGAGCAGTTCTTC.

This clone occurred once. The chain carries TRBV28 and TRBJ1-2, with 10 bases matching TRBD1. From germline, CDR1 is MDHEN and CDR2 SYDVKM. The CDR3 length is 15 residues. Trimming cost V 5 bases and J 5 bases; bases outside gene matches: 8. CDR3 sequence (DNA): TGTGCCAGCAGTGCCCACGGGACAGGGGTATATGGCTACACCTTC. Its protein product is CASSAHGTGVYGYTF.

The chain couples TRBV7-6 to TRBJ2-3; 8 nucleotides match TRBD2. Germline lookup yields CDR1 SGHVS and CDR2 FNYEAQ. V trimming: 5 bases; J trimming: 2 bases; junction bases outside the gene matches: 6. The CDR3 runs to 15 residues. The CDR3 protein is CASSRGGLPTDTQYF. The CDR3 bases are TGTGCCAGCAGCCGGGGGGGGCTTCCCACAGATACGCAGTATTTT.

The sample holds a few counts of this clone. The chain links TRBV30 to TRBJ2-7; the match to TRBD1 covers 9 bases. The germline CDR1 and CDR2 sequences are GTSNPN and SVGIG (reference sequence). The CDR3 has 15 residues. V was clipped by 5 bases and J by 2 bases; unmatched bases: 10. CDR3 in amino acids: CAWGEGTGLPYEQYF. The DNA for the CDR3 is TGTGCCTGGGGAGAAGGGACAGGGCTCCCCTACGAGCAGTACTTC.

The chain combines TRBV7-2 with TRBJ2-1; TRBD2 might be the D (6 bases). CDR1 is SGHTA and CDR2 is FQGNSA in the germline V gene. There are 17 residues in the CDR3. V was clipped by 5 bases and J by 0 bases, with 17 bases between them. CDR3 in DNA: TGTGCCAGCAGCCAGTCCGGGAGCCTATACTCCTACAATGAGCAGTTCTTC. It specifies CASSQSGSLYSYNEQFF.

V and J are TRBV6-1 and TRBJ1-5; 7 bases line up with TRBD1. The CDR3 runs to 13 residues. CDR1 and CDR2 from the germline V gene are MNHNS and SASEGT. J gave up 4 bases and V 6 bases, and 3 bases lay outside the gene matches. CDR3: CASRVDRNQPQHF. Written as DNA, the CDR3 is TGTGCCAGCAGAGTGGACAGGAATCAGCCCCAGCATTTT.

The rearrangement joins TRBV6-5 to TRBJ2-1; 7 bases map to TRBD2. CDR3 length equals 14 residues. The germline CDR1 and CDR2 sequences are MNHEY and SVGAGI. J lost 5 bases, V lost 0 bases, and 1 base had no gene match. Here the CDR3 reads CASSYSGTNNEQFF. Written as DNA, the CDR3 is TGTGCCAGCAGTTACTCGGGGACTAACAATGAGCAGTTCTTC.

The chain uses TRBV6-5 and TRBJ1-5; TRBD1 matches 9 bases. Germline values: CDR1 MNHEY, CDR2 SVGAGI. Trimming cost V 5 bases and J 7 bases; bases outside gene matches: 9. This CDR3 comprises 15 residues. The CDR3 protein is CASSGRQGVGQPQHF. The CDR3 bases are TGTGCCAGCAGTGGCCGACAGGGGGTAGGGCAGCCCCAGCATTTT.

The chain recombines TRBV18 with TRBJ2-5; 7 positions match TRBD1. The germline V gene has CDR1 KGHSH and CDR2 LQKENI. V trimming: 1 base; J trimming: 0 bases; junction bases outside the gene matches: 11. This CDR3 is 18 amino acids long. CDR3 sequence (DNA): TGTGCCAGCTCACCACAGAGCTGGCGACAGGGAAACCAAGAGACCCAGTACTTC. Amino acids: CASSPQSWRQGNQETQYF.

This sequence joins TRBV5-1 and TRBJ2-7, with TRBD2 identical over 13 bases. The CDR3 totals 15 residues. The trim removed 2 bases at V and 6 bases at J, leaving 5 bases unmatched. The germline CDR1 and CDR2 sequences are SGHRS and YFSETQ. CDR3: CASSFLGLAGVEQYF. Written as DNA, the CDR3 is TGCGCCAGCAGCTTCCTCGGACTAGCGGGAGTCGAGCAGTACTTC.

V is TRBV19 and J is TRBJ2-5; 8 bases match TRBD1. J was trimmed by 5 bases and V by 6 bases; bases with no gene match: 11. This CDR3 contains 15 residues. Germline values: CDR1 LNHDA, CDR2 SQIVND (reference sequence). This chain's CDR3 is CASSGQGWTRETQYF. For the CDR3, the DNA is TGTGCCAGTAGCGGACAGGGTTGGACGCGGGAGACCCAGTACTTC.

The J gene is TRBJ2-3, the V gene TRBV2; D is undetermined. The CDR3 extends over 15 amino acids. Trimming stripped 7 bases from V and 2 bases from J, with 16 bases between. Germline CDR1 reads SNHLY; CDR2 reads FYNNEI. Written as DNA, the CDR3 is TGTGCCAGCACACTAAGAGAGGTTTTCACAGATACGCAGTATTTT. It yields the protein CASTLREVFTDTQYF. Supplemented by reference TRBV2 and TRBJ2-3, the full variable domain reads EPEVTQTPSHQVTQMGQEVILRCVPISNHLYFYWYRQILGQKVEFLVSFYNNEISEKSEIFDDQFSVERPDGSNFTLKIRSTKLEDSAMYFCASTLREVFTDTQYFGPGTRLTVL.